The source of this T cell receptor (beta chain) is a study of blood T cell repertoires in COVID-19. TCRdb's table, derived via immunoSEQ multiplex PCR, lists solely in-frame clones and lacks some. Found here are roughly 300,000 clones, 85% of them singletons; the top ten hold about 2.5%. V shed 7 bases and J shed 4 bases, with 8 bases lying between them. The CDR3 is 12 amino acids. Germline values: CDR1 MNHEY, CDR2 SVGAGI. Source material: PBMCs or T cells enriched from blood (not recorded which). This chain joins TRBV6-5 and TRBJ1-5; D remains unclear. The clonotype comes from a woman aged 45-59 years who had recovered from COVID-19. Here the CDR3 reads CASTHANQPQHF. The CDR3 bases are TGTGCCAGCACACACGCTAATCAGCCCCAGCATTTT.